The 21 T cell receptor beta chains below come from one sample, sequenced in a study of blood T cell repertoires in COVID-19. Method: immunoSEQ multiplex PCR; TCRdb's copy keeps in-frame clones and lacks some. Altogether around 220,000 clones are present, about 85% being singletons, with the ten largest covering just under 6.5%. The sequencing sample was made of PBMCs or T cells enriched from blood (not recorded which). The receptors were sampled from a woman younger than 45 with acute COVID-19.

The V and J genes are TRBV7-9 and TRBJ2-5, with 10 positions matching TRBD1. Germline-derived CDR1 and CDR2 are SEHNR and FQNEAQ (reference sequence). CDR3 length: 17 amino acids. J was trimmed by 5 bases and V by 4 bases; bases with no gene match: 13. The DNA of the CDR3 is TGTGCCAGCAGCTCGATACTAGACAGGGGGCCGCTTGAGACCCAGTACTTC. This sequence encodes CASSSILDRGPLETQYF.

The genes are TRBV5-1 and TRBJ2-2; weak D call: TRBD2 (5 bases). The CDR3 runs to 14 residues. CDR1 and CDR2 from the germline V gene are SGHRS and YFSETQ. Trimming left V 5 bases short and J 8 bases short, with 16 bases between. The CDR3 nucleotides are TGCGCCAGCAGAGCTGAATCCGGGGTAGGGGAGCTGTTTTTT. This sequence encodes CASRAESGVGELFF.

The chain employs TRBV6-5 and TRBJ2-7; D is unclear. Germline CDR1 MNHEY, CDR2 SVGAGI. The V gene lost 8 bases and the J gene lost 0 bases, with 17 bases spanning the gap. The CDR3 spans 15 residues. The CDR3 here is CASGVGPTPSYEQYF. The CDR3, as DNA: TGTGCCAGCGGCGTGGGCCCGACCCCCTCCTACGAGCAGTACTTC.

The chain is built from TRBV2 and TRBJ2-2; 10 bases are a match to TRBD2. The germline V gene encodes CDR1 SNHLY and CDR2 FYNNEI. The ends lost 3 bases at V and 6 bases at J; junction bases unmatched: 1. The CDR3 has 14 residues. The CDR3 DNA reads TGTGCCAGCAGTGAGGGACTAGCGCCCGGGGAGCTGTTTTTT. Its translation: CASSEGLAPGELFF.

The chain joins TRBV28 to TRBJ1-5; no clear D. There are 12 residues in the CDR3. Trimming left V 2 bases short and J 7 bases short, with 6 bases between. Germline CDR1 reads MDHEN; CDR2 reads SYDVKM. The CDR3 coding sequence is TGTGCCAGCAGTTTAACACACCAGCCCCAGCATTTT. As protein: CASSLTHQPQHF.

This clone appeared a few times. The chain carries TRBV7-9 and TRBJ1-6; the D gene is possibly TRBD1 (5 bases). Per the germline V gene, CDR1 is SEHNR and CDR2 is FQNEAQ (reference sequence). Trimming shortened V by 1 base and J by 6 bases, and 7 bases separated the two germline ends. The CDR3 extends over 14 amino acids. The DNA of the CDR3 is TGTGCCAGCAGCTTAGTACAGGCTAATTCACCCCTCCACTTT. It yields the protein CASSLVQANSPLHF.

The rearrangement joins TRBV9 to TRBJ2-7; TRBD2 agrees at 7 bases. Germline trimming cut 0 bases from V and 3 bases from J; bases unmatched to any gene: 3. Germline V gives CDR1 SGDLS, CDR2 YYNGEE. The CDR3 contains 14 residues. CDR3 bases: TGTGCCAGCAGCGTAGGTCGGGGGGACTACGAGCAGTACTTC. Residues: CASSVGRGDYEQYF.

This chain connects TRBV28 to TRBJ1-5; no clear D gene. The CDR3 loop spans 15 amino acids. The V gene lost 3 bases and the J gene lost 0 bases, with 9 bases spanning the gap. Germline CDR1 is MDHEN and CDR2 is SYDVKM. The CDR3 DNA reads as TGTGCCAGCAGTTTCCGCGGTTCTAGCAATCAGCCCCAGCATTTT. Amino acid sequence: CASSFRGSSNQPQHF.

A single count supports this clone. The chain is built from TRBV27 and TRBJ1-1; D is unclear. The germline CDR1 and CDR2 sequences are MNHEY and SMNVEV (reference sequence). The V end was cut by 4 bases, the J end by 0 bases, with 12 bases between. There are 15 residues in the CDR3. The CDR3 loop reads CASSSRKQLNTEAFF. In DNA, the CDR3 is TGTGCCAGCAGTTCACGAAAACAACTGAACACTGAAGCTTTCTTT.

The rearrangement links TRBV12-3 or TRBV12-4 to TRBJ2-2; possible D gene TRBD2, 6 bases. Trimming removed 5 bases at V and 4 bases at J, with 8 bases between. There are 13 residues in the CDR3. The CDR3 sequence: CASSAGFTGELFF. The CDR3 bases are TGTGCCAGCAGTGCGGGATTCACCGGGGAGCTGTTTTTT.

The gene calls are TRBV19 and TRBJ2-7; TRBD1 matches at 8 bases. The ends lost 3 bases at V and 4 bases at J; junction bases unmatched: 5. Germline V lookup: CDR1 LNHDA, CDR2 SQIVND (reference sequence). The CDR3 has 14 amino acids. Written as DNA, the CDR3 is TGTGCCAGTAGTATGAACAGGGGGACATACGAGCAGTACTTC. Its translation: CASSMNRGTYEQYF. Supplemented by reference TRBV19 and TRBJ2-7, the full variable domain reads DGGITQSPKYLFRKEGQNVTLSCEQNLNHDAMYWYRQDPGQGLRLIYYSQIVNDFQKGDIAEGYSVSREKKESFPLTVTSAQKNPTAFYLCASSMNRGTYEQYFGPGTRLTVT.

The chain has TRBV7-3 and TRBJ1-1; tentatively, D is TRBD1 (5 bases). The CDR3 loop spans 13 amino acids. Between the trimmed V and J ends, which lost 4 bases and 3 bases, there was a span of 9 bases. CDR1 SGHTA and CDR2 FQGTGA come from the germline V gene. The CDR3 nucleotides read TGTGCCAGCAGCTCGGGGGTGGACACTGAAGCTTTCTTT. Translating gives CASSSGVDTEAFF. Supplemented by reference TRBV7-3 and TRBJ1-1, the full variable domain reads GAGVSQTPSNKVTEKGKYVELRCDPISGHTALYWYRQSLGQGPEFLIYFQGTGAADDSGLPNDRFFAVRPEGSVSTLKIQRTERGDSAVYLCASSSGVDTEAFFGQGTRLTVV.

J is TRBJ2-3 and V is TRBV21-1; the D call in the table, TRBD2, was not verified against the DNA. TRBV21-1 represents a pseudogene. CDR3 size: 18 residues. This CDR3 reads CASSKVWGREGGRDTQYF. Written as DNA, the CDR3 is TGTGCCAGCAGCAAAGTCTGGGGGCGGGAGGGCGGTAGGGATACGCAGTATTTT.

The genes are TRBV14 and TRBJ1-6; D is unclear. Trimming pared 4 bases from V and 7 bases from J, leaving 11 bases between. From germline, CDR1 is SGHDN and CDR2 FVKESK. This CDR3 spans 14 amino acids. CDR3 loop: CASSPRWANSPLHF. Written as DNA, the CDR3 is TGTGCCAGCAGCCCCAGATGGGCGAATTCACCCCTCCACTTT.

The chain joins TRBV2 to TRBJ1-5, with 8 bases aligning to TRBD1. This CDR3 has 14 amino acids. V lost 2 bases, J lost 7 bases, and 4 bases stayed unmatched. The germline V gene encodes CDR1 SNHLY and CDR2 FYNNEI. CDR3 residues: CASSESDRVQPQHF. DNA of the CDR3: TGTGCCAGCAGTGAATCGGACAGGGTGCAGCCCCAGCATTTT.

The V call is TRBV6-5, the J call TRBJ2-2; 13 bases match TRBD2. Per the germline V gene, CDR1 is MNHEY and CDR2 is SVGAGI. The CDR3 is made up of 14 amino acids. With V trimmed by 11 bases and J by 5 bases, 5 bases remained unmatched. For the CDR3, the DNA is TGTGCCGGAAGACTAGCGGGAGGAACCGGGGAGCTGTTTTTT. Protein: CAGRLAGGTGELFF.

The J gene is TRBJ2-7, the V gene TRBV6-2 or TRBV6-3; 7 bases are a match to TRBD1. Germline CDR1 MNHEY, CDR2 SVGEGT. Germline trimming cut 0 bases from V and 6 bases from J; bases unmatched to any gene: 8. This CDR3 has 15 residues. CDR3 bases: TGTGCCAGCAGTTACTCGGCCGTAGGGGGCGGCGAGCAGTACTTC. Protein sequence: CASSYSAVGGGEQYF.

The chain has TRBV28 and TRBJ1-5, with D uncertain. Trimming removed 4 bases from V and 4 bases from J, with 17 bases in between. CDR3 length equals 16 residues. The germline gives CDR1 MDHEN, CDR2 SYDVKM. The DNA of the CDR3 is TGTGCCAGCAGTTCACCCCCCTGGGCGGGGAATCAGCCCCAGCATTTT. This sequence encodes CASSSPPWAGNQPQHF.

The gene calls are TRBV10-2 and TRBJ1-1; D is ambiguous. Germline V gene data show CDR1 as WSHSY and CDR2 as SAAADI. V dropped 2 bases and J dropped 10 bases, with 8 bases sitting between them. This CDR3 region has 11 residues. CDR3 loop: CASSEEGRAFF. For the CDR3, the DNA is TGCGCCAGCAGTGAGGAGGGAAGAGCTTTCTTT.

This chain uses TRBV2 with TRBJ1-3; the D gene is possibly TRBD1 (5 bases). Germline V gene data show CDR1 as SNHLY and CDR2 as FYNNEI. Trimming left V 5 bases short and J 3 bases short, with 11 bases between. The length of the CDR3 is 14 residues. This chain's CDR3 is CASSPDSFGNTIYF. The DNA for the CDR3 is TGTGCCAGCAGTCCCGACAGCTTTGGAAACACCATATATTTT. Full variable domain (outside the CDR3, taken from reference TRBV2 and TRBJ1-3): EPEVTQTPSHQVTQMGQEVILRCVPISNHLYFYWYRQILGQKVEFLVSFYNNEISEKSEIFDDQFSVERPDGSNFTLKIRSTKLEDSAMYFCASSPDSFGNTIYFGEGSWLTVV.

The chain links TRBV6-5 to TRBJ1-2; D is unclear. The CDR3 is made up of 12 amino acids. Germline V gives CDR1 MNHEY, CDR2 SVGAGI. Trimming cost V 6 bases and J 7 bases, with 12 bases left between them. The CDR3 loop reads CASSGLESGYTF. DNA for the CDR3: TGTGCCAGCAGCGGACTGGAGAGTGGCTACACCTTC.